The rows below give T cell receptor beta chains drawn from one sample of a study of control samples from healthy donors and cancer patients. The protocol was immunoSEQ multiplex PCR, while the TCRdb copy is restricted to in-frame clones and leaves out a portion. The table has tens of thousands of clones, 90% to 95% seen once; the top ten hold approximately 14%. Sequences were obtained from blood. Receptors were obtained from a man between 25 and 39 years old in good health. The CDR3 runs from the conserved cysteine through the conserved F or W. The D gene is left open where the match is weak. A row's size may be missing; if present it is once, few, many or a size class.

.,.,TRBJ2-5,TRBV25-1,TGTGCCAGCAGTCGAGCGGGTTTAGAGACCCAGTACTTC,CASSRAGLETQYF
TRBD2,.,TRBJ2-7,TRBV6-6,TGTGCCAGCAGTTATTTGGCGGGAGGCCTTTCCTACGAGCAGTACTTC,CASSYLAGGLSYEQYF
TRBD1,.,TRBJ2-5,TRBV11-2,TGTGCCAGCAGCGCCGGGACAGGGAGTCAAGAGACCCAGTACTTC,CASSAGTGSQETQYF
.,.,TRBJ2-7,TRBV4-1,TGCGCCAGCAGCCAAGATAACAGTATCTCCTACGAGCAGTACTTC,CASSQDNSISYEQYF
.,.,TRBJ2-1,TRBV30,TGTGCCTGGAGTCGAAACATGGGGAATGAGCAGTTCTTC,CAWSRNMGNEQFF
.,.,TRBJ2-2,TRBV7-3,TGTGCCAGCAGCACAGGGCCCGCGAACACCGGGGAGCTGTTTTTT,CASSTGPANTGELFF
TRBD2,.,TRBJ2-1,TRBV7-6,TGTGCCAGCAGCATAGCCCCGGGACTAACCTACAATGAGCAGTTCTTC,CASSIAPGLTYNEQFF
.,.,TRBJ1-1,TRBV11-2,TGTGCCAGCAGCTTAGCCTCTGGGGGTACTGAAGCTTTCTTT,CASSLASGGTEAFF
TRBD1,.,TRBJ1-2,TRBV4-1,TGCGCCAGCAGCCAGAACGACCGGGACAGGACCTTCCCTTTGGCCTTC,CASSQNDRDRTFPLAF
.,once,TRBJ1-6,TRBV21-1,TGTGCCAGCAGCAAAGCCGAGGGTCGAGCGAATTCACCCCTCCACTTT,CASSKAEGRANSPLHF
.,.,TRBJ1-1,TRBV7-4,TGTGCTAGCCAGTGGGAGGGAAGATGTGAGGGAACTGAAGCTTTCTTT,CASQWEGRCEGTEAFF
.,.,TRBJ1-2,TRBV4-3,TGCGCCAGCAGCCAAGTATCAGCCTCAGGTGGCTACACCTTC,CASSQVSASGGYTF
.,.,TRBJ2-5,TRBV3-1/TRBV3-2,TGTGCCAGCAGCCGCGGCCAAGAGACCCAGTACTTC,CASSRGQETQYF
.,.,TRBJ2-1,TRBV20-1,TGCAGTGCCCAGGGTAATGAGCAGTTCTTC,CSAQGNEQFF
.,.,TRBJ1-1,TRBV6-2/TRBV6-3,TGTGCCAGCAGTGCTCCACAGGGAGGGACTGAAGCTTTCTTT,CASSAPQGGTEAFF
TRBD2,.,TRBJ2-5,TRBV3-1/TRBV3-2,TGTGCCAGCAGCCACAAGGGTAGGGTCGATAGCGGGAGAGGGAGAGAGACCCAGTACTTC,CASSHKGRVDSGRGRETQYF
TRBD1,.,TRBJ1-6,TRBV6-5,TGTGCCAGCAGGGGACAGTCCTATAATTCACCCCTCCACTTT,CASRGQSYNSPLHF
TRBD1,.,TRBJ1-3,TRBV4-3,TGCGCCAGCAGCCAAGATCCCAGGACAGGATTCGGAAACACCATATATTTT,CASSQDPRTGFGNTIYF
.,.,TRBJ2-7,TRBV6-1,TGTGCCAGCAGTGATGGGGGGTACGAGCAGTACTTC,CASSDGGYEQYF
.,.,TRBJ1-1,TRBV7-9,TGTGCCAGCAGCTTATCACAGCAGAACACTGAAGCTTTCTTT,CASSLSQQNTEAFF
TRBD2,few,TRBJ2-2,TRBV5-6,TGTGCCAGCAGAAAGACTAGCGGTGCGAACACCGGGGAGCTGTTTTTT,CASRKTSGANTGELFF
.,.,TRBJ2-5,TRBV12-3/TRBV12-4,TGTGCCAGCAGGGGCCTGGACACCCAGTACTTC,CASRGLDTQYF
TRBD2,.,TRBJ2-1,TRBV24-1,TGTGCCACCAGTGAGTCTACTAGCGGGAGGTTTTCTGAGCAGTTCTTC,CATSESTSGRFSEQFF
TRBD1,.,TRBJ1-6,TRBV5-4,TGTGCCAGCAGACATGGCGGGACAGGGATGGATTCACCCCTCCACTTT,CASRHGGTGMDSPLHF
.,.,TRBJ1-2,TRBV19,TGTGCCAGTAGTATTTCCCAGGGAGGGCATGGCTACACCTTC,CASSISQGGHGYTF
TRBD1,.,TRBJ1-1,TRBV10-3,TGTGCCATCAGCCCGGGACAGAGGAACACTGAAGCTTTCTTT,CAISPGQRNTEAFF
TRBD1,.,TRBJ1-2,TRBV6-5,TGTGCCAGCAGTCAGCCGGGACAGGGAGGCTATGGCTACACCTTC,CASSQPGQGGYGYTF
.,.,TRBJ1-4,TRBV7-9,TGTGCCAGCAGCTCGGAGGACCCCGAAAAACTGTTTTTT,CASSSEDPEKLFF
.,.,TRBJ1-5,TRBV7-3,TGTGCCAGCAGCCCTGGGGCTGATCAGCCCCAGCATTTT,CASSPGADQPQHF
.,.,TRBJ1-5,TRBV7-9,TGTGCCAGCAGCCCGGGACTGAACAATCAGCCCCAGCATTTT,CASSPGLNNQPQHF
.,.,TRBJ2-1,TRBV20-1,TGCAGTGCTAGCCCATACAATGAGCAGTTCTTC,CSASPYNEQFF
.,.,TRBJ1-1,TRBV6-5,TGTGCCAGCAGGGGCGGGGGTGTACGCACTGAAGCTTTCTTT,CASRGGGVRTEAFF
.,.,TRBJ2-1,TRBV5-4,TGTGCCAGCAGCACTTACAATGAGCAGTTCTTC,CASSTYNEQFF
TRBD1,.,TRBJ2-7,TRBV2,TGTGCCAGCAGAGAGAGGACAGGGAGCTCCTACGAGCAGTACTTC,CASRERTGSSYEQYF
TRBD2,.,TRBJ2-5,TRBV7-9,TGTGCCAGCAGCCCAGGACTAGCGGGAGGCTCGGCCCAGTACTTC,CASSPGLAGGSAQYF
TRBD1,.,TRBJ1-1,TRBV6-5,TGTGCCAGCAGACGACAGGGTAGTCAGGATTTCTTT,CASRRQGSQDFF
.,.,TRBJ2-5,TRBV5-1,TGCGCCACAGCCTCGGGAGAAGATGGAGAGACCCAGTACTTC,CATASGEDGETQYF
.,.,TRBJ1-3,TRBV11-2,TGTGCCAGCAGCTACGGGGATCCCAGAAACACCATATATTTT,CASSYGDPRNTIYF
TRBD1,once,TRBJ2-1,TRBV19,TGTGCCAGTAGCATCAGAGGGGACAGGAACAATGAGCAGTTCTTC,CASSIRGDRNNEQFF